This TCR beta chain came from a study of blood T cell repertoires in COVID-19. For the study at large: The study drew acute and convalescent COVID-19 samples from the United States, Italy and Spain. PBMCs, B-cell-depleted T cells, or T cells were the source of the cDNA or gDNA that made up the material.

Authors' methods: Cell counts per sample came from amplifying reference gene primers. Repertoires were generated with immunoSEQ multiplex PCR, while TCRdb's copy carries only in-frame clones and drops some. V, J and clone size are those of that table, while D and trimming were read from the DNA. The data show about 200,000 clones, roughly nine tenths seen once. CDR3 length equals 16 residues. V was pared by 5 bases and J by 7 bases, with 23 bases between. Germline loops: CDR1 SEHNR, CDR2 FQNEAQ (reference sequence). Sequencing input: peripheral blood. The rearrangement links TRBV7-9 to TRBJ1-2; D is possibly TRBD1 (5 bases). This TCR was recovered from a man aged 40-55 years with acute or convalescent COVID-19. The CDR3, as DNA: TGTGCCAGCAGCCTCCCCCTATTAGACAGTACGAGTGGCTACACCTTC. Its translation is CASSLPLLDSTSGYTF.